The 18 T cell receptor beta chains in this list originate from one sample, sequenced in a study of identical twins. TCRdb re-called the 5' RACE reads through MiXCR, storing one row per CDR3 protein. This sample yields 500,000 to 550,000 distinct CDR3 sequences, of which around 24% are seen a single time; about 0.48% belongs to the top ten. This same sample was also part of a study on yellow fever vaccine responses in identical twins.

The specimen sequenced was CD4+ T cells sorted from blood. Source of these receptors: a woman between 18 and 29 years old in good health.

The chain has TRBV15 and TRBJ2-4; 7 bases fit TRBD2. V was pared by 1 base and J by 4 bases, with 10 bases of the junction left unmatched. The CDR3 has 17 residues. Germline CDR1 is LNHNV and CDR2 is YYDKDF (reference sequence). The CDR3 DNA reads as TGTGCCACCAGCAGAGCGGGGGAGGGTTGGGTTAAAAACATTCAGTACTTC. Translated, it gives CATSRAGEGWVKNIQYF.

This chain's CDR3 is CATSDFQGQPQHF. The CDR3 DNA reads as TGTGCCACCAGTGATTTTCAGGGCCAGCCCCAGCATTTT. The V gene is TRBV24-1, the J gene TRBJ1-5; D is perhaps TRBD1 (5 bases). The CDR3 is 13 residues long. Deletions cut 1 base from V and 7 bases from J, with 7 bases between. Germline CDR1 KGHDR, CDR2 SFDVKD.

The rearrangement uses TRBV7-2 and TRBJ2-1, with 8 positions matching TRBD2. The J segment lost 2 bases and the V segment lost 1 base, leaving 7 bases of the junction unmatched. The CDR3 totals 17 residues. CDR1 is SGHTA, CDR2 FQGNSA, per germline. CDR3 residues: CASSLVLERGTYNEQFF. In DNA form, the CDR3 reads TGTGCCAGCAGCTTAGTGTTAGAGCGGGGGACCTACAATGAGCAGTTCTTC.

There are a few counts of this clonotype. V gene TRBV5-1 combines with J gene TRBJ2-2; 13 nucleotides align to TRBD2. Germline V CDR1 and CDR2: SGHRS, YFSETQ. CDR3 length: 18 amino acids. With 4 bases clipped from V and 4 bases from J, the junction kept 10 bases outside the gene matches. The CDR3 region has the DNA TGCGCCAGCAGCGTGGGACTAGCGGGGACCCGAGGCACCGGGGAGCTGTTTTTT. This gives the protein CASSVGLAGTRGTGELFF.

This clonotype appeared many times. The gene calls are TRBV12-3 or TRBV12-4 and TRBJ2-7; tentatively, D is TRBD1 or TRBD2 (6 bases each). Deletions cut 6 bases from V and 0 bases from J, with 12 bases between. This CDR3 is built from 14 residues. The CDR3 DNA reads TGTGCCAGCAGCCGGACAGCGGGCTCCTACGAGCAGTACTTC. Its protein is CASSRTAGSYEQYF.

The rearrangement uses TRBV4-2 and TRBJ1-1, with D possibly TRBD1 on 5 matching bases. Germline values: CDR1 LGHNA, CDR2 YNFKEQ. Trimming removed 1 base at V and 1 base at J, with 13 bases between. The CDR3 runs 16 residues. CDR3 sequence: CASSQVGERGNTEAFF. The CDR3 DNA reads TGTGCCAGCAGCCAAGTTGGGGAAAGGGGGAACACTGAAGCTTTCTTT.

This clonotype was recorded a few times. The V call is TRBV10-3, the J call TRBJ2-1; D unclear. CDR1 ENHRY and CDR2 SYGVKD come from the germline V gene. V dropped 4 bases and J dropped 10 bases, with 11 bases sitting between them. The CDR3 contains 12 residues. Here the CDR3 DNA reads TGTGCCATCAGTGTCACGGGTGGGGAGCAGTTCTTC. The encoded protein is CAISVTGGEQFF.

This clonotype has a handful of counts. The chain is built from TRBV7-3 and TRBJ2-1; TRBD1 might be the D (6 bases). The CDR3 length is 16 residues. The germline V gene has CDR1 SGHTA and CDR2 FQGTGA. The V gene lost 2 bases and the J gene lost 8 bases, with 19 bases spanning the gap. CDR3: CASSLDGGGVRDEQFF. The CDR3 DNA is TGTGCCAGCAGCTTAGATGGGGGCGGAGTGAGGGATGAGCAGTTCTTC.

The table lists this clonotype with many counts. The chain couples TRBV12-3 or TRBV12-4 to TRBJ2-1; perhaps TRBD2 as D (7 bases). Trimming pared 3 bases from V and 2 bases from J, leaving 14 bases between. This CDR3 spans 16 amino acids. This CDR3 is CASSLGRRGPYNEQFF. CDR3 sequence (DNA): TGTGCCAGCAGTTTGGGGAGGCGGGGGCCCTACAATGAGCAGTTCTTC.

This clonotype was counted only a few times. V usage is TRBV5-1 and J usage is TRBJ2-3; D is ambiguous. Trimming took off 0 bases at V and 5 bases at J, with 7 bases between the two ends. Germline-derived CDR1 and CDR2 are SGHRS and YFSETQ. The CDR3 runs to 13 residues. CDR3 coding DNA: TGCGCCAGCAGCTTGGGGTCTATAGATACGCAGTATTTT. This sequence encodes CASSLGSIDTQYF.

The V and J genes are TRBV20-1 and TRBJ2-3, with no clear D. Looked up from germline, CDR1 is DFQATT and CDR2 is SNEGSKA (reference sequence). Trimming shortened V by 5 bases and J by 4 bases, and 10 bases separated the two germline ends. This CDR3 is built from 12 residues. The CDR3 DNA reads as TGCAGTGCTTCCCCCAACGCAGATACGCAGTATTTT. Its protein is CSASPNADTQYF.

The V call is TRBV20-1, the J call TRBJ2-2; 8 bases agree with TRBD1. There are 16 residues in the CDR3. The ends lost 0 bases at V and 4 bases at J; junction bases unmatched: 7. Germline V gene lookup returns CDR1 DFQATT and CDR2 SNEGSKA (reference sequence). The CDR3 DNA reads TGCAGTGCTAGAGATCCACAGGGGGGCAGCACCGGGGAGCTGTTTTTT. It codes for CSARDPQGGSTGELFF.

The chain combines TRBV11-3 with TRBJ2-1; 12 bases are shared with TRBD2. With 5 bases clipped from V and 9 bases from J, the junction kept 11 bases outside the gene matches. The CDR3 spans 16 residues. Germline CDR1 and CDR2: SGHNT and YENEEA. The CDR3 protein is CASSPPSSGRASEQFF. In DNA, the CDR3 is TGTGCCAGCAGCCCACCCTCTAGCGGGAGGGCCTCTGAGCAGTTCTTC.

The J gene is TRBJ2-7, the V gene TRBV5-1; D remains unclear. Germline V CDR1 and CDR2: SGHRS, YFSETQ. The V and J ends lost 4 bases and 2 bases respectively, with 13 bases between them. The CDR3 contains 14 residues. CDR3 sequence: CASSERTATYEQYF. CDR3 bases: TGCGCCAGCAGCGAAAGGACGGCCACCTACGAGCAGTACTTC.

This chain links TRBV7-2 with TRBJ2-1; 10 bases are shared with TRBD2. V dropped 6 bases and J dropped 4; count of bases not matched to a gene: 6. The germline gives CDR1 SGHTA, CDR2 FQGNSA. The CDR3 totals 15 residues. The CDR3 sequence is CASRPLAGEYNEQFF. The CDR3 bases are TGTGCCAGCAGGCCCCTAGCGGGGGAGTACAATGAGCAGTTCTTC.

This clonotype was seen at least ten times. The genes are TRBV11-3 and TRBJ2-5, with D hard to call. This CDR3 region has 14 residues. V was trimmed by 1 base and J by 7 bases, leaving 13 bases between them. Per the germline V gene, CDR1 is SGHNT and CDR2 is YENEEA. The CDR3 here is CASSLAGLPGTQYF. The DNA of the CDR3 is TGTGCCAGCAGCTTAGCCGGCCTCCCAGGGACCCAGTACTTC.

CDR3 bases: TGTGCCAGCAGTGGCCAAATCCTAACGGGGAATACGCAGTATTTT. It translates to CASSGQILTGNTQYF. V and J are TRBV2 and TRBJ2-3; weak D call: TRBD2 (5 bases). V was pared by 4 bases and J by 7 bases, with 18 bases between. CDR3 length equals 15 residues. Germline CDR1 SNHLY, CDR2 FYNNEI.

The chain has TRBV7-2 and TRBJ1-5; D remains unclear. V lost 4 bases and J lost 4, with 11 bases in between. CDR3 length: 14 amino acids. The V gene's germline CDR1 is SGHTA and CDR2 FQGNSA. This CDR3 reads CASSSGKGNQPQHF. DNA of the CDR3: TGTGCCAGCAGCTCAGGTAAAGGGAATCAGCCCCAGCATTTT. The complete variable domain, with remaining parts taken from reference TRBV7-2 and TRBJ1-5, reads GAGVSQSPSNKVTEKGKDVELRCDPISGHTALYWYRQSLGQGLEFLIYFQGNSAPDKSGLPSDRFSAERTGGSVSTLTIQRTQQEDSAVYLCASSSGKGNQPQHFGDGTRLSIL.